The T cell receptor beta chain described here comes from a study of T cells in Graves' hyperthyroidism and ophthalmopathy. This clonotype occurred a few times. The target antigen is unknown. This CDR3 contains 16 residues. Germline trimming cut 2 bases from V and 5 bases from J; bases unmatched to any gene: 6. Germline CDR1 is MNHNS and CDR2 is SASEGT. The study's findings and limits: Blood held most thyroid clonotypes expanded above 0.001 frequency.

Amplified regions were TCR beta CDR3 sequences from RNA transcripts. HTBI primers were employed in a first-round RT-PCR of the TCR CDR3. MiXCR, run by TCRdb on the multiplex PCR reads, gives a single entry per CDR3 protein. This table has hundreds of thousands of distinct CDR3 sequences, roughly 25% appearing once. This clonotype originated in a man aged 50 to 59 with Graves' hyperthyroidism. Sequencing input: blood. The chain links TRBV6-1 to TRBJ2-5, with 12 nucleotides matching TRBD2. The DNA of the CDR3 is TGTGCCAGCAGTGAACTAGCGGGGGGGAGGGGGGAGACCCAGTACTTC. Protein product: CASSELAGGRGETQYF.